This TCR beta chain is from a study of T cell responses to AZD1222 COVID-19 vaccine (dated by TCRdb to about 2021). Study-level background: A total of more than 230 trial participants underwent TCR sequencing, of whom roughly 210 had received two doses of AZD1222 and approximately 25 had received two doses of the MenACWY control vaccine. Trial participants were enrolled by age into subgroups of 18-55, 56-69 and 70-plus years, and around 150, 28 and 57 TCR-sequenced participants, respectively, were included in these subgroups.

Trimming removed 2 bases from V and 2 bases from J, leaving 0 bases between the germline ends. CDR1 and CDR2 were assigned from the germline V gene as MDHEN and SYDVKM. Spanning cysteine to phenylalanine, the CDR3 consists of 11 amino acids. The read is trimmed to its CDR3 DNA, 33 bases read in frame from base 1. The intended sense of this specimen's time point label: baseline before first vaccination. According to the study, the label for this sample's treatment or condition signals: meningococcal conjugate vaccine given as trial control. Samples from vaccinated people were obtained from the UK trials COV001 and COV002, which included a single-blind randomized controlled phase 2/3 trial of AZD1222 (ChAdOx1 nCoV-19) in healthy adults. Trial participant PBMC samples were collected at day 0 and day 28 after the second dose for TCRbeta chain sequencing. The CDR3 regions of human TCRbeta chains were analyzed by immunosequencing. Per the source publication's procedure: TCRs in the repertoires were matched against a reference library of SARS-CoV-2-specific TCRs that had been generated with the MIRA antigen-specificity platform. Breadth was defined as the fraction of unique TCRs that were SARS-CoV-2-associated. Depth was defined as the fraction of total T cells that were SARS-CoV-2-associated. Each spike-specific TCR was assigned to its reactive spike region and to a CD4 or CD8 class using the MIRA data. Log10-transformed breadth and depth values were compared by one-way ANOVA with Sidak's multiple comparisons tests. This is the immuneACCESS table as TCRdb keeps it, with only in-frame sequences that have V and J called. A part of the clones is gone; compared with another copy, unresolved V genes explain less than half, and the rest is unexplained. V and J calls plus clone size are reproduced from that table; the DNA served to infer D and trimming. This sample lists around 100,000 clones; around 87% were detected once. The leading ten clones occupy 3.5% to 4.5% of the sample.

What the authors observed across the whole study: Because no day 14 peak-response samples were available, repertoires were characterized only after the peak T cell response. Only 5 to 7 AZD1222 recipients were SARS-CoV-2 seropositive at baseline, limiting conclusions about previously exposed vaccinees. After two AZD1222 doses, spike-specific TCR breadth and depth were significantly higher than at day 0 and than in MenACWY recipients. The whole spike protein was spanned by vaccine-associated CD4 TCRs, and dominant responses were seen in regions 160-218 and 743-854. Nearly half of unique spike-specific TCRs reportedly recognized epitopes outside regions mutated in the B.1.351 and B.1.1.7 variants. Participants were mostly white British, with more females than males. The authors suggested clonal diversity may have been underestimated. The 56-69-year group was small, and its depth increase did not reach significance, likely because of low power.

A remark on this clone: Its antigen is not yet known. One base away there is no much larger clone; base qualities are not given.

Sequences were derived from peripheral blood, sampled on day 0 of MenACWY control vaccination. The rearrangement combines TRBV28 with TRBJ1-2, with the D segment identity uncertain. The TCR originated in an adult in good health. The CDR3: CASSLNYGYTF. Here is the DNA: TGTGCCAGCAGTTTAAACTATGGCTACACCTTC.